These T cell receptor beta chains were read from a single sample in a study of blood T cell repertoires in COVID-19. Assay used: immunoSEQ multiplex PCR; TCRdb lists only in-frame clones, some missing. The sample includes 100,000 to 150,000 clones, more than 75% seen only once; the top ten take more than 2%. The sequencing sample was made of peripheral blood. These receptors all come from a man in his 70s with active COVID-19. Each CDR3 is given with its conserved first and last residue. Each record gives: V gene, J gene, clone size, D gene, CDR3 protein, CDR3 DNA. A D gene is named only where the DNA matches it firmly. A row's size may be missing; if present it is once, few, many or a size class.

V: TRBV27
J: TRBJ2-3
size: -
D: TRBD2
CDR3: CASSLGVAGVGDTQYF
DNA: TGTGCCAGCAGTTTAGGGGTAGCGGGAGTAGGAGATACGCAGTATTTT

V: TRBV5-4
J: TRBJ2-3
size: -
D: TRBD2
CDR3: CASSLDLWGGDTQYF
DNA: TGTGCCAGCAGCTTGGACCTTTGGGGAGGGGATACGCAGTATTTT

V: TRBV11-1
J: TRBJ2-1
size: -
D: -
CDR3: CASSLREIGYNEQFF
DNA: TGTGCCAGCAGCTTACGGGAGATCGGGTACAATGAGCAGTTCTTC

V: TRBV30
J: TRBJ1-3
size: -
D: TRBD1
CDR3: CAWIGQGSTNTIYF
DNA: TGTGCCTGGATAGGACAGGGATCGACGAACACCATATATTTT

V: TRBV7-2
J: TRBJ1-1
size: -
D: TRBD1
CDR3: CASSPSRTGRTEAFF
DNA: TGTGCCAGCAGCCCCTCCCGGACAGGAAGGACTGAAGCTTTCTTT

V: TRBV29-1
J: TRBJ2-1
size: -
D: TRBD2
CDR3: CSVDLAGGGSYNEQFF
DNA: TGCAGCGTGGACCTAGCGGGAGGAGGATCCTACAATGAGCAGTTCTTC

V: TRBV7-2
J: TRBJ2-1
size: -
D: TRBD2
CDR3: CASSSAGTSGSYEQFF
DNA: TGTGCCAGCAGCTCCGCCGGGACTAGCGGGAGTTATGAGCAGTTCTTC

V: TRBV19
J: TRBJ2-1
size: -
D: -
CDR3: CASSIDRMRAEQFF
DNA: TGTGCCAGTAGTATAGATCGTATGAGGGCTGAGCAGTTCTTC

V: TRBV9
J: TRBJ1-3
size: -
D: TRBD1
CDR3: CASSVTVEAGGNPSGNTIYF
DNA: TGTGCCAGCAGCGTTACCGTAGAGGCAGGGGGAAACCCCTCTGGAAACACCATATATTTT

V: TRBV6-2/TRBV6-3
J: TRBJ1-5
size: -
D: -
CDR3: CASSSRQNNQPQHF
DNA: TGTGCCAGCAGTTCTCGACAGAACAATCAGCCCCAGCATTTT

V: TRBV18
J: TRBJ2-3
size: -
D: TRBD2
CDR3: CASSSGLADITDTQYF
DNA: TGTGCCAGCTCATCGGGACTAGCGGATATCACAGATACGCAGTATTTT

V: TRBV3-1/TRBV3-2
J: TRBJ2-1
size: -
D: TRBD2
CDR3: CASSRELAGGSNEQFF
DNA: TGTGCCAGCAGCCGCGAACTAGCGGGAGGCTCCAATGAGCAGTTCTTC

V: TRBV10-3
J: TRBJ1-5
size: -
D: -
CDR3: CAIKAGGANQPQHF
DNA: TGTGCCATCAAGGCGGGGGGTGCGAATCAGCCCCAGCATTTT

V: TRBV6-5
J: TRBJ2-5
size: -
D: -
CDR3: CASSPYPGDQETQYF
DNA: TGTGCCAGCAGTCCTTACCCAGGGGACCAAGAGACCCAGTACTTC

V: TRBV4-2
J: TRBJ2-1
size: -
D: TRBD2
CDR3: CASRLAGGAYNEQFF
DNA: TGTGCCAGCAGACTAGCGGGAGGGGCCTACAATGAGCAGTTCTTC

V: TRBV7-2
J: TRBJ1-2
size: -
D: TRBD1
CDR3: CASSFRRQGLTNYGYTF
DNA: TGTGCCAGCAGCTTTCGGCGACAGGGTTTGACTAACTATGGCTACACCTTC

V: TRBV28
J: TRBJ1-5
size: -
D: TRBD1
CDR3: CASSYQGASNQPQHF
DNA: TGTGCCAGCAGTTATCAGGGGGCGAGCAATCAGCCCCAGCATTTT

V: TRBV12-3/TRBV12-4
J: TRBJ2-2
size: -
D: -
CDR3: CASSLRETGELFF
DNA: TGTGCCAGCAGTTTACGAGAGACCGGGGAGCTGTTTTTT

V: TRBV5-6
J: TRBJ2-1
size: -
D: -
CDR3: CASSGIQGLSSYNEQFF
DNA: TGTGCCAGCAGCGGGATTCAGGGGCTTAGCTCCTACAATGAGCAGTTCTTC

V: TRBV19
J: TRBJ2-2
size: -
D: TRBD2
CDR3: CASSQAGGRTGELFF
DNA: TGTGCCAGTAGTCAAGCGGGAGGCCGCACCGGGGAGCTGTTTTTT

V: TRBV9
J: TRBJ2-7
size: -
D: TRBD1
CDR3: CASSVAGTEIYEQYF
DNA: TGTGCCAGCAGCGTAGCCGGGACAGAGATTTACGAGCAGTACTTC

V: TRBV19
J: TRBJ2-5
size: once
D: TRBD1
CDR3: CASSPGTAWQETQYF
DNA: TGTGCCAGTAGTCCAGGGACAGCGTGGCAAGAGACCCAGTACTTC

V: TRBV5-1
J: TRBJ2-5
size: -
D: -
CDR3: CASSLGVAGETQYF
DNA: TGCGCCAGCAGCTTGGGTGTGGCGGGGGAGACCCAGTACTTC

V: TRBV7-6
J: TRBJ2-7
size: -
D: TRBD1
CDR3: CASSPQTGLTTYEQYF
DNA: TGTGCCAGCAGCCCCCAGACAGGGCTTACGACCTACGAGCAGTACTTC

V: TRBV5-1
J: TRBJ2-1
size: few
D: TRBD2
CDR3: CASSLALAGGNEQFF
DNA: TGCGCCAGCAGCTTGGCGTTAGCGGGGGGAAATGAGCAGTTCTTC

V: TRBV28
J: TRBJ1-3
size: -
D: -
CDR3: CASTQGGTGNTIYF
DNA: TGTGCCAGCACCCAGGGCGGAACTGGAAACACCATATATTTT

V: TRBV27
J: TRBJ1-1
size: -
D: -
CDR3: CASSRRGTEAFF
DNA: TGTGCCAGCAGTCGCCGGGGGACTGAAGCTTTCTTT

V: TRBV6-5
J: TRBJ2-4
size: -
D: TRBD1
CDR3: CASRGQGDKNIQYF
DNA: TGTGCCAGCAGGGGACAGGGGGACAAAAACATTCAGTACTTC

V: TRBV11-3
J: TRBJ1-5
size: once
D: TRBD1
CDR3: CASSRGQGDNQPQHF
DNA: TGTGCCAGCAGCAGGGGGCAAGGCGACAATCAGCCCCAGCATTTT

V: TRBV5-8
J: TRBJ1-6
size: -
D: TRBD1
CDR3: CASSRRQGVSPLHF
DNA: TGTGCCAGCAGCCGACGACAGGGGGTTTCACCCCTCCACTTT

V: TRBV18
J: TRBJ2-2
size: once
D: -
CDR3: CASSPRTANTGELFF
DNA: TGTGCCAGCTCACCGCGGACAGCGAACACCGGGGAGCTGTTTTTT

V: TRBV6-6
J: TRBJ2-7
size: -
D: -
CDR3: CASSPPGAPGQYF
DNA: TGTGCCAGCAGTCCGCCAGGGGCCCCCGGGCAGTACTTC

V: TRBV20-1
J: TRBJ2-3
size: -
D: TRBD2
CDR3: CSASLREGSDTQYF
DNA: TGCAGTGCTAGTCTACGGGAGGGGTCAGATACGCAGTATTTT

V: TRBV28
J: TRBJ2-5
size: -
D: -
CDR3: CASSLDRPLGQETQYF
DNA: TGTGCCAGCAGTTTAGACAGGCCCCTCGGCCAAGAGACCCAGTACTTC

V: TRBV6-4
J: TRBJ2-3
size: -
D: TRBD2
CDR3: CASSDSRRGTQYF
DNA: TGTGCCAGCAGTGACTCTAGGCGGGGGACGCAGTATTTT

V: TRBV9
J: TRBJ2-5
size: once
D: TRBD2
CDR3: CASSVAAGGLQETQYF
DNA: TGTGCCAGCAGCGTAGCGGCGGGAGGGCTCCAGGAGACCCAGTACTTC

V: TRBV27
J: TRBJ1-1
size: -
D: -
CDR3: CASSFAVDTEAFF
DNA: TGTGCCAGCAGTTTCGCGGTCGACACTGAAGCTTTCTTT

V: TRBV20-1
J: TRBJ2-1
size: -
D: -
CDR3: CSASYPRLSSYNEQFF
DNA: TGCAGTGCTAGTTACCCTCGCCTCAGCTCCTACAATGAGCAGTTCTTC

V: TRBV5-1
J: TRBJ2-5
size: -
D: TRBD2
CDR3: CASSYGGTGTEETQYF
DNA: TGCGCCAGCAGCTACGGGGGGACTGGGACTGAAGAGACCCAGTACTTC

V: TRBV27
J: TRBJ1-3
size: -
D: TRBD1
CDR3: CASLPGTGGPGNTIYF
DNA: TGTGCCAGCCTGCCCGGGACAGGGGGCCCTGGAAACACCATATATTTT

V: TRBV2
J: TRBJ2-1
size: few
D: TRBD2
CDR3: CASNGVAGAYSYNEQFF
DNA: TGTGCCAGCAACGGGGTAGCGGGAGCGTACTCCTACAATGAGCAGTTCTTC

V: TRBV11-1
J: TRBJ2-1
size: once
D: -
CDR3: CASSPTPSWEQFF
DNA: TGTGCCAGCAGCCCTACTCCGTCCTGGGAGCAGTTCTTC

V: TRBV19
J: TRBJ1-2
size: -
D: -
CDR3: CASSIGQYGYTF
DNA: TGTGCCAGTAGTATAGGACAGTATGGCTACACCTTC

V: TRBV3-1/TRBV3-2
J: TRBJ2-7
size: -
D: TRBD2
CDR3: CASRGAYEQYF
DNA: TGTGCCAGCCGGGGGGCCTACGAGCAGTACTTC

V: TRBV4-1
J: TRBJ2-1
size: -
D: TRBD1
CDR3: CASSQVGTGVGDEQFF
DNA: TGCGCCAGCAGCCAAGTCGGGACAGGGGTTGGGGATGAGCAGTTCTTC

V: TRBV27
J: TRBJ2-1
size: -
D: TRBD2
CDR3: CASSLTGTTKQFF
DNA: TGTGCCAGCAGTTTAACCGGGACTACCAAGCAGTTCTTC

V: TRBV5-1
J: TRBJ2-5
size: -
D: TRBD2
CDR3: CASSTDGLAGEETQYF
DNA: TGCGCCAGCAGCACCGACGGACTAGCGGGAGAAGAGACCCAGTACTTC

V: TRBV18
J: TRBJ2-5
size: -
D: -
CDR3: CASSPSRGQETQYF
DNA: TGTGCCAGCTCACCAAGCAGGGGACAAGAGACCCAGTACTTC

V: TRBV28
J: TRBJ2-7
size: few
D: -
CDR3: CASAQADHYEQYF
DNA: TGTGCCAGCGCTCAGGCCGATCACTACGAGCAGTACTTC

V: TRBV18
J: TRBJ2-1
size: few
D: -
CDR3: CASSPLLGTEWNEQFF
DNA: TGTGCCAGCTCCCCCTTACTCGGTACCGAATGGAATGAGCAGTTCTTC

V: TRBV27
J: TRBJ2-2
size: -
D: -
CDR3: CASSPPGDGELFF
DNA: TGTGCCAGCAGTCCTCCGGGGGACGGGGAGCTGTTTTTT

V: TRBV10-3
J: TRBJ1-1
size: -
D: -
CDR3: CAISEFEQTGNTEAFF
DNA: TGTGCCATCAGTGAGTTCGAGCAGACAGGGAACACTGAAGCTTTCTTT

V: TRBV29-1
J: TRBJ2-5
size: -
D: -
CDR3: CSVGDFHF
DNA: TGCAGCGTTGGGGACTTCCACTTC

V: TRBV9
J: TRBJ1-4
size: -
D: -
CDR3: CASSLRGGGEKLFF
DNA: TGTGCCAGCAGCCTCCGGGGGGGCGGTGAAAAACTGTTTTTT

V: TRBV10-3
J: TRBJ1-5
size: -
D: -
CDR3: CAISETDDSNQPQHF
DNA: TGTGCCATCAGTGAGACTGATGATAGCAATCAGCCCCAGCATTTT

V: TRBV2
J: TRBJ2-7
size: -
D: TRBD1
CDR3: CASSDGQGAYEQYF
DNA: TGTGCCAGCAGTGATGGACAGGGGGCCTACGAGCAGTACTTC

V: TRBV6-2/TRBV6-3
J: TRBJ2-7
size: -
D: TRBD1
CDR3: CASSTPGGKYEQYF
DNA: TGTGCCAGCAGTACCCCAGGGGGAAAATACGAGCAGTACTTC

V: TRBV28
J: TRBJ2-7
size: -
D: -
CDR3: CASSGISAQEIKQYF
DNA: TGTGCCAGCAGCGGGATCTCCGCCCAAGAAATAAAGCAGTACTTC

V: TRBV7-2
J: TRBJ1-5
size: -
D: -
CDR3: CASSLEFSGDQPQHF
DNA: TGTGCCAGCAGCTTAGAATTTTCGGGGGATCAGCCCCAGCATTTT